The entry below describes one TCR beta chain. This specimen belongs to a study of PD-L1 blockade in urothelial cancer. This table comes from immunoSEQ multiplex PCR, and its TCRdb copy is limited to in-frame clones, with some not included. This sample has approximately 34,000 clones; roughly 88% occur once, and the top ten carry 30%. CDR1 is SGHRS and CDR2 is YFSETQ in the germline V gene. This CDR3 is 14 amino acids long. The V and J ends lost 0 bases and 2 bases, in that order; junction bases with no gene match: 1. The material sequenced was PBMCs, taken around atezolizumab (anti-PD-L1) treatment. This TCR was recovered from a man aged 60-69 years with urothelial cancer. The rearrangement links TRBV5-1 to TRBJ2-5; 7 bases line up with TRBD1. The CDR3 bases are TGCGCCAGCAGCTTGGTGGGACAGCAAGAGACCCAGTACTTC. Protein sequence: CASSLVGQQETQYF. Together with reference TRBV5-1 and TRBJ2-5, the CDR3 gives the full variable domain: KAGVTQTPRYLIKTRGQQVTLSCSPISGHRSVSWYQQTPGQGLQFLFEYFSETQRNKGNFPGRFSGRQFSNSRSEMNVSTLELGDSALYLCASSLVGQQETQYFGPGTRLLVL.